This entry is about one T cell receptor (beta chain). The sample belongs to a study of Ad26.COV2.S vaccination and SARS-CoV-2 variants. Treatment in this sample: 15 to 20 received Ad26.COV2.S at low or high dose, single or two shots; roughly 5 received placebo; per-sample allocation not given. Sampling was done on day 63 after the first vaccine or placebo injection. Method: immunoSEQ multiplex PCR; TCRdb's copy keeps in-frame clones and lacks some. Altogether about 350,000 clones are present, 85% to 90% being singletons, with the ten largest covering 5%. The clonotype was recovered from a person between 18 and 65 years old who received the Ad26.COV2.S COVID-19 vaccine or a placebo. The source material was peripheral blood, sampled in a trial of Ad26.COV2.S vaccine versus placebo.

Written as DNA, the CDR3 is TGCGCCAGCAGTCAATCTAGGGCAGGTGCCTACAATGAGCAGTTCTTC. Residues: CASSQSRAGAYNEQFF. The chain carries TRBV23-1 and TRBJ2-1; no definite D call. TRBV23-1 carries the ORF label, with uncertain function. The CDR3 loop spans 16 amino acids. Trimming took 0 bases from V and 2 from J, leaving 11 bases between them.